A single count supports the clone carrying this T cell receptor (beta chain). Assay used: immunoSEQ multiplex PCR; TCRdb lists only in-frame clones, some missing. The table records roughly 2.6 million clones, over 85% of them present only once. This entry comes from a study of shared clonotypes between healthy human individuals. The CDR3 consists of 16 residues. Germline V lookup: CDR1 SGDLS, CDR2 YYNGEE. V shed 0 bases and J shed 6 bases, with 16 bases lying between them. This chain connects TRBV9 to TRBJ2-4; D gene unclear. The sequence was collected from a man aged 18 to 29 in good health. Sequencing was done on a sample of naive CD4+ T cells sorted from blood. Subset in this sample: CD45RA+ positively selected. CDR3 sequence: CASSVGSGGPVNIQYF. The CDR3 DNA sequence: TGTGCCAGCAGCGTAGGATCGGGTGGACCCGTAAACATTCAGTACTTC. Based on the CDR3 plus reference TRBV9 and TRBJ2-4, the full variable domain is DSGVTQTPKHLITATGQRVTLRCSPRSGDLSVYWYQQSLDQGLQFLIQYYNGEERAKGNILERFSAQQFPDLHSELNLSSLELGDSALYFCASSVGSGGPVNIQYFGAGTRLSVL.